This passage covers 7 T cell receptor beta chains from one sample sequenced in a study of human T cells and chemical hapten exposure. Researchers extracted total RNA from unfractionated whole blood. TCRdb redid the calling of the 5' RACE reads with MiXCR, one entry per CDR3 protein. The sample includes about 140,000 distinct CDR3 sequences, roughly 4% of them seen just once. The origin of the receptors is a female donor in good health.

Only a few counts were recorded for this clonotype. In DNA, the CDR3 is TGCGCCAGCAGGGGTGGTCGGGGTTCAAGCTATGGCTACACCTTC. This sequence encodes CASRGGRGSSYGYTF. The chain is built from TRBV4-3 and TRBJ1-2; D call uncertain. Trimming cost V 6 bases and J 4 bases, with 18 bases left between them. CDR1 and CDR2 from the germline V gene are LGHNA and YSLEER. The CDR3 is made up of 15 amino acids.

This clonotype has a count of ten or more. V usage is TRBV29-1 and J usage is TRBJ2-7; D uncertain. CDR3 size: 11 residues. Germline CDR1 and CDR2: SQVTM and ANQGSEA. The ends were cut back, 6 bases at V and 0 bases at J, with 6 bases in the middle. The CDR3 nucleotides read TGCAGCGTAACAGTCTCCTACGAGCAGTACTTC. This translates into CSVTVSYEQYF.

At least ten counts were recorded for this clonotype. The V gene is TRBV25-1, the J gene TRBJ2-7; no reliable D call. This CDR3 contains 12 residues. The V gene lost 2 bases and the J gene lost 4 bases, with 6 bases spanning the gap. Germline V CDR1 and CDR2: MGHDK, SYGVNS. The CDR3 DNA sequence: TGTGCCAGCAGTGAAATTGGATACGAGCAGTACTTC. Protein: CASSEIGYEQYF.

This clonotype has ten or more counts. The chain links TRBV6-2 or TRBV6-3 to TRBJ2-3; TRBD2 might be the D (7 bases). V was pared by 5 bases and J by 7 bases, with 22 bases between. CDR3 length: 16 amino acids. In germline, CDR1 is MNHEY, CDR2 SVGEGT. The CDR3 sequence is CASSPLWGGGQNTQYF. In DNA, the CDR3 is TGTGCCAGCAGTCCCCTCTGGGGGGGCGGGCAGAATACGCAGTATTTT.

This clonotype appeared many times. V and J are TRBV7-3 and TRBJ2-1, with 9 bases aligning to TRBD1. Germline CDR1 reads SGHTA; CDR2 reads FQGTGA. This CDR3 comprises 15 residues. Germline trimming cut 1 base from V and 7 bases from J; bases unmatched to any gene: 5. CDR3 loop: CASSLRGGQGNEQFF. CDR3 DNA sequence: TGTGCCAGCAGCTTAAGAGGGGGACAGGGAAATGAGCAGTTCTTC.

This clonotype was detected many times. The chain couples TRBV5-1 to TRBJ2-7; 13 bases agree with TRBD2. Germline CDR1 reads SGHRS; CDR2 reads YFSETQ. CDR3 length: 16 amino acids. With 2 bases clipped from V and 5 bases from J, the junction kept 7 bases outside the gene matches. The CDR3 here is CASSLGLAGEIHEQYF. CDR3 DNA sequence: TGCGCCAGCAGCTTAGGACTAGCGGGAGAGATCCACGAGCAGTACTTC.

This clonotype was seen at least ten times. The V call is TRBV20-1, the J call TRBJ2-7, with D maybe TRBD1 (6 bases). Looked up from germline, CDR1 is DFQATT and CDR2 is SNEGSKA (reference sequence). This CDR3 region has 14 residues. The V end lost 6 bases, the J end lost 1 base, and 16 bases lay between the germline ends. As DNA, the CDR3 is TGCAGTGCGACAGGACAGAAGATTTCCTACGAGCAGTACTTC. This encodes CSATGQKISYEQYF.